This TCR beta chain was retrieved from a study of blood T cells in healthy people across ages. This clonotype was observed a few times. Being one base from a much bigger clone, this may be a read error. A second PCR of roughly 7 to 11 cycles used a sample-barcoded 5' primer and a J-beta primer mix. TCRdb passed the 5' RACE reads through MiXCR, listing each CDR3 protein once. This sample carries approximately 810,000 distinct CDR3 sequences, 25% to 35% of them seen once, and the ten largest clones take approximately 15%. The sequenced sample consisted of blood. This TCR was recovered from an elderly woman in good health.

This CDR3 is CASSWTSGGAQGTQYF. CDR3 DNA sequence: TGTGCCAGCAGCTGGACTAGCGGGGGGGCACAAGGGACCCAGTACTTC. The V gene is TRBV4-2, the J gene TRBJ2-5; TRBD2 matches 15 bases. The CDR3 runs to 16 residues. Germline loops: CDR1 LGHNA, CDR2 YNFKEQ.